This T cell receptor (beta chain) was obtained from a study of siplizumab effects on memory and regulatory T cells. Study-wide results and caveats: Roughly 75-97% of proliferating CD4+ or CD8+ clones lacked a naive or memory phenotype that could be assigned.

The repertoire was sequenced with immunoSEQ multiplex PCR; TCRdb's copy has only in-frame clones and lacks some. In the table there are 100,000 to 110,000 clones, around 93% of which are singletons. CDR3 size: 14 residues. V gave up 4 bases and J gave up 10 bases, with 17 bases separating them. Germline V gene sequence: CDR1 MGHDK, CDR2 SYGVNS. About this clone itself: The antigen is unknown.

Sequencing was performed on non-Treg CD4+ T cells sorted from blood. The receptor was derived from a human donor in good health. The chain recombines TRBV25-1 with TRBJ2-1, with D perhaps matching TRBD2 (6 bases). The CDR3 DNA follows: TGTGCCAGCAGTGGGACGGGGGATAACCGAGAGCAGTTCTTC. Protein sequence: CASSGTGDNREQFF. Filled out from reference TRBV25-1 and TRBJ2-1, the complete variable domain reads EADIYQTPRYLVIGTGKKITLECSQTMGHDKMYWYQQDPGMELHLIHYSYGVNSTEKGDLSSESTVSRIRTEHFPLTLESARPSHTSQYLCASSGTGDNREQFFGPGTRLTVL.